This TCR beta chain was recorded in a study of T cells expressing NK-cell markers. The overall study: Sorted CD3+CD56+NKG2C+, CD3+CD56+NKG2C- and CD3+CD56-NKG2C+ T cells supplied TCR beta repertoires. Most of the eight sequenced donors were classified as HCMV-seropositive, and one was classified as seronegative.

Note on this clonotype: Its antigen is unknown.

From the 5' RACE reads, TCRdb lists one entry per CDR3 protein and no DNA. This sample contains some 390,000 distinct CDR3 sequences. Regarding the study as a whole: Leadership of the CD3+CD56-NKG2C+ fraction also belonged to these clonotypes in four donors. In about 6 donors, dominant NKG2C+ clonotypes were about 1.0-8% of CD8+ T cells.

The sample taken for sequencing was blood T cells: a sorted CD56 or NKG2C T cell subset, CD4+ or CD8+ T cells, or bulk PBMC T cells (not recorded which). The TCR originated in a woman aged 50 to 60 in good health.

The CDR3 loop reads CASGGGEGTEAFF. The rearrangement joins TRBV2 to TRBJ1-1; TCRdb returns TRBD1, unconfirmable since there is no DNA. CDR1 is SNHLY and CDR2 is FYNNEI in the germline V gene. The length of the CDR3 is 13 residues.